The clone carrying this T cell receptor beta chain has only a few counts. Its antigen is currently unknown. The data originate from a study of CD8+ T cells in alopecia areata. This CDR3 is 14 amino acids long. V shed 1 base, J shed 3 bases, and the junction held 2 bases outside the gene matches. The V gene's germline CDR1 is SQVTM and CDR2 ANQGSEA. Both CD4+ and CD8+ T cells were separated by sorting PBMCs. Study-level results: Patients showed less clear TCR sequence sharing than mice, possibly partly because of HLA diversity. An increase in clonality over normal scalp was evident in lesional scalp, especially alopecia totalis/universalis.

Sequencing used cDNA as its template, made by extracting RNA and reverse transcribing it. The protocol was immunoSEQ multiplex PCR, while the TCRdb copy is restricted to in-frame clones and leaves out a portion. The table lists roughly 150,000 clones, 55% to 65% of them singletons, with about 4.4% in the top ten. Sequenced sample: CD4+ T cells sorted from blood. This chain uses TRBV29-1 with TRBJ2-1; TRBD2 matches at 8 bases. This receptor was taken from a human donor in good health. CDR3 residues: CSVEGLARYNEQFF. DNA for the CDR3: TGCAGCGTTGAAGGACTAGCGCGCTACAATGAGCAGTTCTTC.